This T cell receptor beta chain was found in a study of blood T cell repertoires in COVID-19. Background on the study: PBMCs, B-cell-depleted T cells, or T cells provided the cDNA or gDNA that made up the material.

Measured with immunoSEQ multiplex PCR; TCRdb has only the in-frame clones, and not every one. The sample carries under 350,000 clones, around 89% recorded once. This clone has just one count. CDR1 and CDR2 (germline): SGHTA, FQGTGA. The CDR3 spans 15 residues. V was trimmed by 7 bases and J by 1 base, leaving 13 bases between them. What was sequenced was peripheral blood. The chain links TRBV7-3 to TRBJ2-2, with a weak D call TRBD2 (5 bases). This clonotype originated in a man aged 35 to 55 with acute or convalescent COVID-19. The CDR3 sequence: CASTRHGGNTGELFF. The DNA for the CDR3 is TGTGCCAGCACCCGCCATGGAGGGAACACCGGGGAGCTGTTTTTT.